A single sample gave rise to the 10 T cell receptor beta chains below, sequenced in a study of CD8+ T cells in alopecia areata. It was cDNA, reverse transcribed from extracted RNA, that served as the sequencing template. Profiled with immunoSEQ multiplex PCR; TCRdb holds only in-frame clones, not every one. The table shows about 97,000 clones, with 41% occurring only once. Sequencing was done on a sample of CD4+ T cells sorted from blood. The receptors stem from a human donor with alopecia areata.

This rearrangement joins TRBV7-2 to TRBJ2-5; the D gene could be TRBD1 or TRBD2 (5 bases each). Germline assignment: CDR1 SGHTA and CDR2 FQGNSA. The CDR3 loop spans 14 amino acids. The V and J ends lost 1 base and 9 bases respectively, with 15 bases between them. The DNA of the CDR3 is TGTGCCAGCAGCTTAGTTACGGGGCCCTCCCCCCAGTACTTC. Its protein is CASSLVTGPSPQYF. Full variable domain (outside the CDR3, taken from reference TRBV7-2 and TRBJ2-5): GAGVSQSPSNKVTEKGKDVELRCDPISGHTALYWYRQSLGQGLEFLIYFQGNSAPDKSGLPSDRFSAERTGGSVSTLTIQRTQQEDSAVYLCASSLVTGPSPQYFGPGTRLLVL.

The genes are TRBV20-1 and TRBJ2-5; the D gene is possibly TRBD1 (5 bases). Germline CDR1 DFQATT, CDR2 SNEGSKA (reference sequence). V was cut by 6 bases and J by 3 bases, with 5 bases left in between. The length of the CDR3 is 10 residues. This CDR3 reads CSAGEETQYF. In DNA form, the CDR3 reads TGCAGTGCAGGGGAAGAGACCCAGTACTTC.

This chain joins TRBV5-8 and TRBJ2-7; D remains ambiguous. V gave up 6 bases and J gave up 3 bases, with 10 bases separating them. CDR1 SGHTS and CDR2 YDEGEE come from the germline V gene. The CDR3 consists of 12 residues. CDR3 bases: TGTGCCAGCACCCCCCGACGCTACGAGCAGTACTTC. The encoded protein is CASTPRRYEQYF.

This clone turned up a few times. V and J are TRBV28 and TRBJ2-1; 7 bases map to TRBD2. From germline, CDR1 is MDHEN and CDR2 SYDVKM. Germline trimming cut 2 bases from V and 7 bases from J; bases unmatched to any gene: 8. CDR3 size: 15 residues. CDR3 sequence: CASSLGTIRWNEQFF. DNA of the CDR3: TGTGCCAGCAGTTTAGGGACTATACGGTGGAATGAGCAGTTCTTC.

J is TRBJ2-7 and V is TRBV18, with 7 bases identical to TRBD1. Trimming took 3 bases from V and 0 from J; bases not matched to a gene: 5. The CDR3 totals 15 residues. CDR1 and CDR2 from the germline V gene are KGHSH and LQKENI. This chain's CDR3 is CASSPDRWDSYEQYF. As DNA, the CDR3 is TGTGCCAGCTCACCGGACAGGTGGGACTCCTACGAGCAGTACTTC. Full variable domain (missing parts from reference TRBV18 and TRBJ2-7): NAGVMQNPRHLVRRRGQEARLRCSPMKGHSHVYWYRQLPEEGLKFMVYLQKENIIDESGMPKERFSAEFPKEGPSILRIQQVVRGDSAAYFCASSPDRWDSYEQYFGPGTRLTVT.

V usage is TRBV5-1 and J usage is TRBJ1-4; D gene ambiguous. Trimming stripped 0 bases from V and 0 bases from J, with 9 bases between. Germline CDR1 and CDR2: SGHRS and YFSETQ. The CDR3 is 16 residues long. For the CDR3, the DNA is TGCGCCAGCAGCTTGGGGGCCGGCTCAACTAATGAAAAACTGTTTTTT. This sequence encodes CASSLGAGSTNEKLFF.

CDR3 residues: CASSIRQGAGEQYF. CDR3 nucleotide sequence: TGTGCCAGTAGTATACGACAGGGGGCAGGCGAGCAGTACTTC. The rearrangement uses TRBV19 and TRBJ2-7, with TRBD1 matching over 10 bases. CDR1 is LNHDA and CDR2 is SQIVND in the germline V gene (reference sequence). CDR3 length equals 14 residues. After removal of 2 bases from V and 6 bases from J, the junction contained 4 bases not matched to a gene.

The J gene is TRBJ1-5, the V gene TRBV7-8, with 9 nucleotides matching TRBD1. This CDR3 is built from 13 residues. V lost 5 bases to trimming and J lost 15 bases; unmatched junction nucleotides: 11. Germline V CDR1 and CDR2: SGHVS, FQNEAQ. CDR3 protein: CASSLYTGTGLHF. Here the CDR3 DNA reads TGTGCCAGCAGCCTTTACACCGGGACAGGGTTGCATTTT.

The DNA of the CDR3 is TGTGCCAGCAGCTTATGGCAGCTAGCCACAGGGTCGACCGGGGAGCTGTTTTTT. Residues: CASSLWQLATGSTGELFF. The V call is TRBV7-2, the J call TRBJ2-2; D might be TRBD1 (6 bases). Germline assignment: CDR1 SGHTA and CDR2 FQGNSA. The CDR3 consists of 18 residues. Deletions cut 2 bases from V and 5 bases from J, with 21 bases between.

This clone came up many times. This chain joins TRBV23-1 and TRBJ1-5; no clear D. TRBV23-1 is an open reading frame whose function is uncertain. V was trimmed by 3 bases and J by 10 bases, leaving 4 bases between them. The CDR3 length is 10 residues. CDR3 protein: CASSHRPQHF. The CDR3 bases are TGCGCCAGCAGTCATCGTCCCCAGCATTTT.